Below, 18 T cell receptor beta chains from the same sample are listed, as sequenced in a study of OX40 agonist ivuxolimab in advanced cancers. Generated by immunoSEQ multiplex PCR, the TCRdb table keeps only in-frame clones and is missing some. The table includes around 64,000 clones, approximately 90% detected once. Sequenced here: CD4+ or CD8+ T cells sorted from blood, sampled in a trial of the OX40 agonist ivuxolimab. These receptor sequences come from an adult with an advanced solid tumor such as melanoma, head and neck, liver or kidney cancer.

The chain combines TRBV6-5 with TRBJ2-7, with a possible D match to TRBD2 (5 bases). CDR3 length: 14 amino acids. Germline CDR1 reads MNHEY; CDR2 reads SVGAGI. V was cut by 0 bases and J by 3 bases, with 9 bases left in between. This CDR3 is CASSYSWGDYEQYF. For the CDR3, the DNA is TGTGCCAGCAGTTACTCCTGGGGAGACTACGAGCAGTACTTC.

This chain connects TRBV28 to TRBJ1-4; 8 bases agree with TRBD1. Germline values: CDR1 MDHEN, CDR2 SYDVKM. V shed 5 bases and J 5 bases; nucleotides not matched to a gene: 10. The CDR3 sequence is 16 residues long. The CDR3 DNA reads as TGTGCCAGCAGTATAACCTTCCAGGGGGCGAATGAAAAACTGTTTTTT. Its protein product is CASSITFQGANEKLFF.

This chain connects TRBV27 to TRBJ1-1; D is uncertain. From germline, CDR1 is MNHEY and CDR2 SMNVEV (reference sequence). CDR3 length: 14 amino acids. Between the trimmed V and J ends, which lost 8 bases and 2 bases, there was a span of 15 bases. The CDR3 sequence: CASGNLAFNTEAFF. CDR3 DNA: TGTGCCAGCGGAAACCTGGCCTTTAACACTGAAGCTTTCTTT.

The chain uses TRBV4-3 and TRBJ1-1; maybe TRBD1 (5 bases). V was shortened by 0 bases and J by 9 bases, with 17 bases between the two germline ends. CDR3 length: 15 residues. Germline V gene lookup returns CDR1 LGHNA and CDR2 YSLEER. The CDR3 sequence is CASSQDRGGEVQAFF. The CDR3 DNA follows: TGCGCCAGCAGCCAAGATCGGGGGGGAGAGGTACAAGCTTTCTTT.

The chain carries TRBV11-2 and TRBJ2-7; D gene uncertain. Deletions cut 2 bases from V and 0 bases from J, with 8 bases between. The germline gives CDR1 SGHAT, CDR2 FQNNGV. The CDR3 runs 14 residues. The chain's CDR3 is CASSLTQSSYEQYF. The CDR3, as DNA: TGTGCCAGCAGCTTAACCCAGAGCTCCTACGAGCAGTACTTC.

The chain uses TRBV9 and TRBJ2-1, with D hard to call. Germline assignment: CDR1 SGDLS and CDR2 YYNGEE. The V end lost 4 bases, the J end lost 4 bases, and 9 bases lay between the germline ends. The CDR3 sequence is 13 residues long. The CDR3 protein is CASSLDEYNEQFF. Here the CDR3 DNA reads TGTGCCAGCAGCCTAGACGAGTACAATGAGCAGTTCTTC.

The chain couples TRBV5-1 to TRBJ2-5; either TRBD1 or TRBD2 may supply D (6 bases each). The CDR3 totals 15 residues. V was pared by 0 bases and J by 2 bases, with 11 bases between. The germline V gene has CDR1 SGHRS and CDR2 YFSETQ. CDR3 loop: CASSLAGGEQETQYF. The CDR3 DNA is TGCGCCAGCAGCTTGGCCGGGGGCGAACAAGAGACCCAGTACTTC.

The chain uses TRBV28 and TRBJ1-6; no firm D call. V was trimmed by 6 bases and J by 7 bases, leaving 13 bases between them. The CDR3 has 14 amino acids. Germline V gives CDR1 MDHEN, CDR2 SYDVKM. The CDR3 nucleotides read TGTGCCAGCAGCCTCCATCAAGGGAATTCACCCCTCCACTTT. It codes for CASSLHQGNSPLHF.

The chain combines TRBV7-9 with TRBJ1-5, with TRBD1 as a possible D gene (5 bases). CDR1 is SEHNR, CDR2 FQNEAQ, per germline (reference sequence). V lost 5 bases, J lost 5 bases, and 16 bases lay in between. This CDR3 spans 15 amino acids. CDR3 protein: CASSETGSGDQPQHF. The CDR3 nucleotides read TGTGCCAGCAGCGAAACAGGATCGGGGGATCAGCCCCAGCATTTT.

The chain employs TRBV6-5 and TRBJ2-7, with D possibly TRBD2 on 6 matching bases. Germline values: CDR1 MNHEY, CDR2 SVGAGI. V was shortened by 2 bases and J by 4 bases, with 12 bases between the two germline ends. The CDR3 runs 14 residues. The CDR3: CASSYGEEGYEQYF. CDR3 nucleotides: TGTGCCAGCAGTTACGGCGAGGAGGGGTACGAGCAGTACTTC.

Notes on this clone: The same CDR3 is also encoded by other DNA sequences in this sample. The chain's CDR3 is CASSLGPGGNQPQHF. The CDR3 DNA sequence: TGTGCCAGCAGTTTAGGCCCGGGGGGGAATCAGCCCCAGCATTTT. V gene TRBV27 combines with J gene TRBJ1-5; the D gene is possibly TRBD1 (5 bases). V was shortened by 2 bases and J by 4 bases, with 12 bases between the two germline ends. CDR1 is MNHEY, CDR2 SMNVEV, per germline (reference sequence). This CDR3 contains 15 residues.

The chain combines TRBV5-6 with TRBJ2-5; perhaps TRBD2 as D (6 bases). The V gene lost 3 bases and the J gene lost 5 bases, with 20 bases spanning the gap. CDR1 and CDR2 (germline): SGHDT, YYEEEE. The CDR3 has 16 residues. The CDR3 reads CASSSPDGSVGETQYF. The CDR3 DNA reads TGTGCCAGCAGCTCCCCCGACGGGAGCGTTGGGGAGACCCAGTACTTC.

V usage is TRBV9 and J usage is TRBJ2-1; D not resolved. CDR3 length: 15 amino acids. The germline V and J ends were trimmed by 3 bases and 4 bases, with 14 bases remaining between them. Germline V gene data show CDR1 as SGDLS and CDR2 as YYNGEE. CDR3 nucleotides: TGTGCCAGCAGCGCGGACGGTCTAATATACAATGAGCAGTTCTTC. As protein: CASSADGLIYNEQFF.

The chain uses TRBV19 and TRBJ1-2, with D perhaps matching TRBD1 (6 bases). V was pared by 0 bases and J by 3 bases, with 23 bases between. CDR1 and CDR2 (germline): LNHDA, SQIVND (reference sequence). The length of the CDR3 is 19 residues. The CDR3 bases are TGTGCCAGTAGTATAGATCTTTCGGGGACATACATGAAGGACTATGGCTACACCTTC. Translated: CASSIDLSGTYMKDYGYTF.

Remarks on this clone: Other DNA sequences of this sample code for an identical CDR3. The CDR3 loop is CASSPGPNTEAFF. CDR3 bases: TGTGCCAGCAGCCCGGGCCCCAACACTGAAGCTTTCTTT. The chain couples TRBV9 to TRBJ1-1; D is unclear. The CDR3 totals 13 residues. Trimming stripped 4 bases from V and 2 bases from J, with 9 bases between. From germline, CDR1 is SGDLS and CDR2 YYNGEE.

J is TRBJ2-2 and V is TRBV6-1; TRBD2 agrees at 14 bases. This CDR3 spans 17 amino acids. The V and J ends lost 4 bases and 7 bases, in that order; junction bases with no gene match: 8. Germline V gives CDR1 MNHNS, CDR2 SASEGT. The CDR3 reads CASSVVTSGRAIGELFF. The CDR3 DNA follows: TGTGCCAGCAGTGTAGTGACTAGCGGGAGGGCAATCGGGGAGCTGTTTTTT.

V and J are TRBV30 and TRBJ2-7; D uncertain. The CDR3 is 11 residues long. Deletions cut 0 bases from V and 3 bases from J, with 3 bases between. The germline gives CDR1 GTSNPN, CDR2 SVGIG (reference sequence). The CDR3 is CAWSVSYEQYF. DNA for the CDR3: TGTGCCTGGAGTGTGAGCTACGAGCAGTACTTC.

The rearrangement joins TRBV13 to TRBJ1-4; 7 nucleotides agree with TRBD1. The CDR3 has 16 residues. The germline gives CDR1 PRHDT, CDR2 FYEKMQ (reference sequence). With V trimmed by 2 bases and J by 4 bases, 7 bases remained unmatched. The DNA of the CDR3 is TGTGCCAGCAGCTTACAGGGGGAGGAATATAATGAAAAACTGTTTTTT. Translation gives CASSLQGEEYNEKLFF.